This T cell receptor beta chain came from a study of technical replicates of blood from a handful of donors. V shed 0 bases, J shed 2 bases, and the junction held 11 bases outside the gene matches. This CDR3 region has 18 residues. CDR1 SNHLY and CDR2 FYNNEI come from the germline V gene. Using immunoSEQ multiplex PCR, the repertoire was profiled, and TCRdb retains in-frame clones only, with some absent. The profile covers some 94,000 clones, with 90% to 96% appearing a single time and about 0.38% taken by the ten largest. This sequence originates from a human donor in good health. Specimen: T cells isolated from PBMCs. The rearrangement links TRBV2 to TRBJ2-3; TRBD1 agrees at 7 bases. The CDR3: CASSEALWTGEFTDTQYF. The CDR3 nucleotides read TGTGCCAGCAGTGAAGCGCTTTGGACAGGAGAGTTCACAGATACGCAGTATTTT.